This TCR beta chain was captured in a study of blood T cell repertoires in COVID-19. CDR1 is SGHDT and CDR2 is YYEEEE in the germline V gene. V lost 4 bases to trimming and J lost 5 bases, with 18 bases between them. The CDR3 contains 15 residues. Assay used: immunoSEQ multiplex PCR; TCRdb lists only in-frame clones, some missing. The sample yields hundreds of thousands of clones, 85% seen once. The V gene is TRBV5-6, the J gene TRBJ2-5, with D possibly TRBD2 on 5 matching bases. Sequenced input: peripheral blood. This clonotype originated in a human donor in a cohort sampled during active COVID-19. The CDR3 nucleotides are TGTGCCAGCAGCACGTCGGCTCTGAGAGGGGAGACCCAGTACTTC. It yields the protein CASSTSALRGETQYF.